The rows below give T cell receptor beta chains drawn from one sample of a study of T-cell reconstitution after alpha-beta-depleted transplantation in children. One entry per CDR3 protein, called by TCRdb with MiXCR from the PCR reads. This table has fewer than 550,000 distinct CDR3 sequences, approximately 10% appearing once. The sample in question was PBMCs from the stem cell graft donor, obtained from the stem cell graft. These receptors originate from a human donor who donated a stem cell graft to a child with acute myeloid leukemia. Each CDR3 is given with its conserved first and last residue. The order of the fields is D gene, J gene, clone size, V gene, CDR3 protein, CDR3 DNA. The D gene is left open where the match is weak. Rows may omit the clone size; those that give it use once, few, many or a size class.

NA | TRBJ1-5 | many | TRBV6-2/TRBV6-3 | CASSYGNSNQPQHF | TGTGCCAGCAGTTACGGGAATAGCAATCAGCCCCAGCATTTT
NA | TRBJ2-7 | many | TRBV7-2 | CASSLAGAGGLYEQYF | TGTGCCAGCAGCTTAGCAGGGGCCGGTGGCCTTTACGAGCAGTACTTC
NA | TRBJ2-1 | once | TRBV7-9 | CASSFEGGTNNEQFF | TGTGCCAGCAGCTTTGAGGGGGGCACCAACAATGAGCAGTTCTTC
TRBD2 | TRBJ2-3 | few | TRBV9 | CASSVSGGVLWDTQYF | TGTGCCAGCAGCGTTAGCGGGGGGGTCCTCTGGGATACGCAGTATTTT
NA | TRBJ1-6 | many | TRBV3-1 | CASSQGPGRLHSPLHF | TGTGCCAGCAGCCAGGGGCCTGGACGGTTACATTCACCCCTCCACTTT
NA | TRBJ2-7 | NA | TRBV5-1 | CASSLGGSKEQYF | TGCGCCAGCAGCTTAGGGGGGTCGAAGGAGCAGTACTTC
NA | TRBJ1-1 | many | TRBV5-1 | CASSSPAENTEAFF | TGCGCCAGCAGCTCCCCCGCAGAGAACACTGAAGCTTTCTTT
NA | TRBJ1-4 | NA | TRBV16 | CASSQEGRGAEKLFF | TGTGCCAGCAGCCAAGAGGGTCGTGGGGCTGAAAAACTGTTTTTT
NA | TRBJ2-5 | few | TRBV6-1 | CASSRVGSGETQYF | TGTGCCAGCAGTCGCGTAGGATCGGGGGAGACCCAGTACTTC
NA | TRBJ1-5 | NA | TRBV29-1 | CSVGWPNQPQHF | TGCAGCGTTGGGTGGCCCAATCAGCCCCAGCATTTT
TRBD2 | TRBJ2-3 | NA | TRBV11-2 | CASTRNSGGPDTQYF | TGTGCCAGCACCCGAAATAGCGGGGGGCCAGATACGCAGTATTTT
NA | TRBJ1-1 | few | TRBV29-1 | CSAGLAPNTEAFF | TGCAGCGCCGGACTTGCCCCGAACACTGAAGCTTTCTTT
NA | TRBJ2-7 | few | TRBV20-1 | CSARVGDSFTEQYF | TGCAGTGCTAGAGTCGGGGATAGCTTCACCGAGCAGTACTTC
NA | TRBJ2-1 | few | TRBV5-1 | CASTSGAASYNEQFF | TGCGCCAGCACCTCCGGAGCGGCTTCCTACAATGAGCAGTTCTTC
NA | TRBJ2-2 | NA | TRBV10-3 | CAIRLSGELFF | TGTGCCATCAGGCTATCTGGGGAGCTGTTTTTT
NA | TRBJ2-5 | NA | TRBV7-8 | CASSFSYARDGQETQYF | TGTGCCAGCAGCTTCTCCTATGCCCGGGACGGCCAAGAGACCCAGTACTTC
NA | TRBJ1-4 | many | TRBV18 | CASSRGKNEKLFF | TGTGCCAGCTCACGTGGGAAGAATGAAAAACTGTTTTTT
TRBD1 | TRBJ1-5 | few | TRBV3-1 | CASSQDPGTGAQPQHF | TGTGCCAGCAGCCAAGATCCGGGGACAGGGGCTCAGCCCCAGCATTTT
NA | TRBJ2-5 | few | TRBV11-2 | CASSLTPGRWGETQYF | TGTGCCAGCAGCTTAACACCGGGACGGTGGGGTGAGACCCAGTACTTC
TRBD2 | TRBJ2-7 | few | TRBV4-2 | CASSLFGLAGGNTYEQYF | TGTGCCAGCAGCCTCTTCGGGTTAGCGGGAGGGAACACCTACGAGCAGTACTTC
TRBD2 | TRBJ2-5 | NA | TRBV7-2 | CASSFSAGRETQYF | TGTGCCAGCAGCTTCTCAGCGGGGAGGGAGACCCAGTACTTC
NA | TRBJ1-1 | few | TRBV7-9 | CASSAIRDVWSTEAFF | TGTGCCAGCAGCGCCATCAGGGACGTGTGGAGCACTGAAGCTTTCTTT
NA | TRBJ2-1 | few | TRBV9 | CASSVRTANNEQFF | TGTGCCAGCAGCGTCCGGACGGCCAACAATGAGCAGTTCTTC
TRBD2 | TRBJ2-3 | NA | TRBV20-1 | CCAWGVLAGVSTDTQYF | TGCTGTGCTTGGGGGGTACTAGCGGGGGTTAGCACAGATACGCAGTATTTT
TRBD2 | TRBJ2-2 | few | TRBV20-1 | CSARALAGATGELFF | TGCAGTGCTAGAGCACTAGCGGGAGCCACCGGGGAGCTGTTTTTT
TRBD1 | TRBJ2-3 | NA | TRBV29-1 | CSVEMTGSITDTQYF | TGCAGCGTTGAGATGACAGGGTCCATCACAGATACGCAGTATTTT
NA | TRBJ2-7 | NA | TRBV7-3 | CASSLTGGSGPGYEQYF | TGTGCCAGCAGCTTAACGGGGGGATCAGGACCTGGCTACGAGCAGTACTTC
TRBD1 | TRBJ1-4 | few | TRBV6-1 | CASSAGDRRNEKLFF | TGTGCCAGCAGTGCCGGGGACAGAAGAAATGAAAAACTGTTTTTT
NA | TRBJ1-3 | NA | TRBV5-5 | CASSLELWSSGNTIYF | TGTGCCAGCAGCTTGGAGTTATGGAGCTCTGGAAACACCATATATTTT
NA | TRBJ2-1 | NA | TRBV5-6 | CASSLGRSNEQFF | TGTGCCAGCAGCTTGGGCCGGAGCAATGAGCAGTTCTTC
NA | TRBJ1-1 | few | TRBV7-9 | CASSLFSTEAFF | TGTGCCAGCAGCTTATTTTCGACTGAAGCTTTCTTT
NA | TRBJ2-1 | many | TRBV5-1 | CASRWGVTANEQFF | TGCGCCAGCCGCTGGGGGGTAACGGCCAATGAGCAGTTCTTC
TRBD2 | TRBJ2-1 | NA | TRBV23-1 | CASSQSGLAGVLGFGQFF | TGCGCCAGCAGTCAATCTGGCCTAGCGGGAGTTCTGGGGTTTGGGCAGTTCTTC
TRBD1 | TRBJ1-5 | NA | TRBV12-3/TRBV12-4 | CASSPWGTGGSNQPQHF | TGTGCCAGCAGCCCATGGGGGACAGGGGGTAGCAATCAGCCCCAGCATTTT
NA | TRBJ2-4 | NA | TRBV6-4 | CASSSTTGATDIQYF | TGTGCCAGCAGTAGCACGACCGGAGCGACGGACATTCAGTACTTC
NA | TRBJ2-7 | few | TRBV12-3/TRBV12-4 | CASSFPRGGSYEQYF | TGTGCCAGCAGTTTTCCGCGCGGAGGCTCCTACGAGCAGTACTTC
NA | TRBJ2-1 | few | TRBV5-1 | CASSHGTYNEQFF | TGCGCCAGCAGTCACGGGACTTACAATGAGCAGTTCTTC
TRBD2 | TRBJ2-2 | NA | TRBV9 | CASSSRDYPTGELFF | TGTGCCAGCAGCTCGCGGGACTACCCCACCGGGGAGCTGTTTTTT
NA | TRBJ2-5 | NA | TRBV10-3 | CAISAIRDANQETQYF | TGTGCCATCAGTGCGATCCGGGACGCCAACCAAGAGACCCAGTACTTC
NA | TRBJ2-7 | many | TRBV4-3 | CASSPQNYPSYEQYF | TGCGCCAGCAGCCCCCAAAACTACCCTTCCTACGAGCAGTACTTC
NA | TRBJ2-1 | many | TRBV18 | CASSQSFDNSYNEQFF | TGTGCCAGCTCGCAATCCTTCGACAATTCGTACAATGAGCAGTTCTTC
NA | TRBJ1-4 | NA | TRBV7-6 | CASSLEGRSNEKLFF | TGTGCCAGCAGCTTAGAGGGGCGTTCTAATGAAAAACTGTTTTTT
NA | TRBJ1-5 | many | TRBV3-1 | CASSQGNSRQPQHF | TGTGCCAGCAGCCAAGGGAACAGCCGGCAGCCCCAGCATTTT
NA | TRBJ1-5 | NA | TRBV27 | CASSFAWNQPQHF | TGTGCCAGCAGTTTCGCATGGAATCAGCCCCAGCATTTT
NA | TRBJ2-3 | NA | TRBV27 | CASSVTGPDTQYF | TGTGCCAGCAGTGTCACAGGACCAGATACGCAGTATTTT
NA | TRBJ1-5 | medium-sized | TRBV18 | CASSPKDGPNQPQHF | TGTGCCAGCTCACCGAAGGACGGCCCTAATCAGCCCCAGCATTTT
TRBD1 | TRBJ2-7 | few | TRBV6-5 | CASSYGTGTSPYEQYF | TGTGCCAGCAGTTACGGGACAGGCACTTCACCCTACGAGCAGTACTTC
NA | TRBJ1-4 | many | TRBV12-3/TRBV12-4 | CASTKTGENEKLFF | TGTGCCAGCACCAAGACGGGGGAAAATGAAAAACTGTTTTTT
NA | TRBJ2-7 | NA | TRBV5-6 | CASSRGLYEQYF | TGTGCCAGTTCCCGCGGGCTCTACGAGCAGTACTTC
NA | TRBJ2-5 | NA | TRBV9 | CASSVFGQETQYF | TGTGCCAGCAGCGTATTTGGCCAAGAGACCCAGTACTTC